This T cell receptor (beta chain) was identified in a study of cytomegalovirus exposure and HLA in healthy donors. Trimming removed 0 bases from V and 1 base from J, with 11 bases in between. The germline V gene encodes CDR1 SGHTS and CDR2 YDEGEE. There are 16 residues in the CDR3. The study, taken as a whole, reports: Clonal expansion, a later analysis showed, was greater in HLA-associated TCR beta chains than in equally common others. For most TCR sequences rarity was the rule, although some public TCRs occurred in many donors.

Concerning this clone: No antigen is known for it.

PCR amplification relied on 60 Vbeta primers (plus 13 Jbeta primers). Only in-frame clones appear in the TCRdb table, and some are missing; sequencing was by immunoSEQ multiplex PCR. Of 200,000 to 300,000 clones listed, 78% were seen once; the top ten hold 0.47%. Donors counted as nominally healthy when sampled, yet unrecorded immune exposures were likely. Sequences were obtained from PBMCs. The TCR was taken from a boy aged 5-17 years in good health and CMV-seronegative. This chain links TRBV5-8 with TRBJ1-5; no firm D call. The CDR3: CASSLASGGSNQPQHF. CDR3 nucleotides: TGTGCCAGCAGCTTGGCCTCGGGTGGGAGCAATCAGCCCCAGCATTTT.